The 32 T cell receptor beta chains below all came from one sample that was sequenced in a study of cytomegalovirus exposure and HLA in healthy donors. In the PCR, 60 Vbeta and 13 Jbeta primers were used. Method: immunoSEQ multiplex PCR; TCRdb's copy keeps in-frame clones and lacks some. The data show 150,000 to 200,000 clones, roughly 76% seen once. Sequences were obtained from PBMCs. The receptors shown here come from a woman aged 50 to 60 in good health and CMV-seronegative.

The chain couples TRBV9 to TRBJ2-7, with D possibly TRBD2 on 6 matching bases. This CDR3 has 16 amino acids. From germline, CDR1 is SGDLS and CDR2 YYNGEE. V was pared by 1 base and J by 5 bases, with 19 bases between. CDR3 residues: CASSVYGNSGRNEQYF. CDR3 coding DNA: TGTGCCAGCAGCGTATACGGTAATAGCGGTCGCAACGAGCAGTACTTC.

The J gene is TRBJ1-4, the V gene TRBV6-6, with D unclear. The CDR3 loop spans 14 amino acids. CDR1 is MNHNY, CDR2 SVGAGI, per germline (reference sequence). Trimming stripped 2 bases from V and 4 bases from J, with 8 bases between. CDR3 region: CASSYISVNEKLFF. CDR3 nucleotide sequence: TGTGCCAGCAGTTACATTTCAGTTAATGAAAAACTGTTTTTT.

This chain connects TRBV12-5 to TRBJ1-1; D gene unclear. The CDR3 sequence is 14 residues long. Trimming stripped 6 bases from V and 5 bases from J, with 16 bases between. Germline lookup yields CDR1 LGHNT and CDR2 FRNRAP. The CDR3 region has the DNA TGTGCTAGTGGCCCGATTAGAGGGTGGACTGAAGCTTTCTTT. Amino acid sequence: CASGPIRGWTEAFF. Drawing the rest from reference TRBV12-5 and TRBJ1-1, the complete variable domain is DARVTQTPRHKVTEMGQEVTMRCQPILGHNTVFWYRQTMMQGLELLAYFRNRAPLDDSGMPKDRFSAEMPDATLATLKIQPSEPRDSAVYFCASGPIRGWTEAFFGQGTRLTVV.

The chain uses TRBV5-1 and TRBJ2-7, with TRBD2 matching over 10 bases. The CDR3 extends over 14 amino acids. Germline-derived CDR1 and CDR2 are SGHRS and YFSETQ. Losses at the gene ends were 2 bases for V and 4 bases for J; bases not matched to a gene: 3. The CDR3 sequence is CASSFGLAVYEQYF. The CDR3 nucleotides are TGCGCCAGCAGCTTCGGACTAGCGGTTTACGAGCAGTACTTC.

V gene TRBV9 combines with J gene TRBJ2-2; 14 bases align to TRBD2. V was pared by 4 bases and J by 7 bases, with 9 bases of the junction left unmatched. This CDR3 is 17 amino acids long. Germline V lookup: CDR1 SGDLS, CDR2 YYNGEE. CDR3 sequence: CASSLTSGRDLNGELFF. The CDR3 bases are TGTGCCAGCAGCTTGACTAGCGGGAGGGATTTAAACGGGGAGCTGTTTTTT.

The chain couples TRBV5-1 to TRBJ1-3; D uncertain. The germline gives CDR1 SGHRS, CDR2 YFSETQ. The CDR3 is 15 residues long. The V end was cut by 4 bases, the J end by 0 bases, with 11 bases between. The CDR3 reads CASSELGVSGNTIYF. The CDR3 coding sequence is TGCGCCAGCAGCGAATTGGGAGTCTCTGGAAACACCATATATTTT.

The CDR3 nucleotides are TGTGCCAGCAGCACCAGGACTAGCGGGGTCACTGAGCAGTTCTTC. Translation: CASSTRTSGVTEQFF. The rearrangement uses TRBV7-6 and TRBJ2-1; 12 bases are a match to TRBD2. CDR3 length: 15 amino acids. Germline CDR1 SGHVS, CDR2 FNYEAQ. The V segment lost 5 bases and the J segment 9 bases; nucleotides outside the gene matches: 8.

This clone was counted once. The CDR3 DNA reads TGTGCCAGCAAAGAATTTGGCGGTAACTATGGCTACACCTTC. It is translated as CASKEFGGNYGYTF. This rearrangement joins TRBV6-1 to TRBJ1-2; D is unclear. Per the germline V gene, CDR1 is MNHNS and CDR2 is SASEGT. CDR3 length: 14 amino acids. V was clipped by 7 bases and J by 1 base, with 13 bases between them.

The gene calls are TRBV7-8 and TRBJ1-4, with D uncertain. The CDR3 totals 15 residues. Per germline, CDR1 SGHVS and CDR2 FQNEAQ. The V gene lost 1 base and the J gene lost 5 bases, with 11 bases spanning the gap. CDR3 sequence (DNA): TGTGCCAGCAGCTTAGTGGGAGGCGTGAATGAAAAACTGTTTTTT. It is translated as CASSLVGGVNEKLFF.

In this sample, this clone turned up once. The chain links TRBV30 to TRBJ1-1; D is perhaps TRBD1 (6 bases). The V end lost 4 bases, the J end lost 0 bases, and 12 bases lay between the germline ends. The germline gives CDR1 GTSNPN, CDR2 SVGIG (reference sequence). This CDR3 is built from 14 residues. The CDR3 here is CAWTVPGVNTEAFF. CDR3 DNA sequence: TGTGCCTGGACTGTGCCAGGGGTGAACACTGAAGCTTTCTTT. The full variable domain, completed using reference TRBV30 and TRBJ1-1, is SQTIHQWPATLVQPVGSPLSLECTVEGTSNPNLYWYRQAAGRGLQLLFYSVGIGQISSEVPQNLSASRPQDRQFILSSKKLLLSDSGFYLCAWTVPGVNTEAFFGQGTRLTVV.

This clone was observed once. The chain is built from TRBV2 and TRBJ2-1, with D possibly TRBD1 on 6 matching bases. Germline values: CDR1 SNHLY, CDR2 FYNNEI. The germline V and J ends were trimmed by 7 bases and 4 bases, with 17 bases remaining between them. The CDR3 totals 15 residues. CDR3 in DNA: TGTGCCAGCAAGACGCCGGACAGTAGATACAATGAGCAGTTCTTC. Protein: CASKTPDSRYNEQFF.

The V and J genes are TRBV7-6 and TRBJ1-1, with D uncertain. The germline V gene has CDR1 SGHVS and CDR2 FNYEAQ. Trimming stripped 2 bases from V and 4 bases from J, with 11 bases between. The CDR3 runs to 14 residues. The CDR3 protein is CASSLKGVPTEAFF. Written as DNA, the CDR3 is TGTGCCAGCAGCTTAAAAGGAGTCCCCACTGAAGCTTTCTTT. Supplemented by reference TRBV7-6 and TRBJ1-1, the full variable domain reads GAGVSQSPRYKVTKRGQDVALRCDPISGHVSLYWYRQALGQGPEFLTYFNYEAQQDKSGLPNDRFSAERPEGSISTLTIQRTEQRDSAMYRCASSLKGVPTEAFFGQGTRLTVV.

V usage is TRBV4-3 and J usage is TRBJ2-4, with D tentatively TRBD2 (5 bases). Germline values: CDR1 LGHNA, CDR2 YSLEER. The V end lost 1 base, the J end lost 7 bases, and 11 bases lay between the germline ends. The CDR3 loop spans 14 amino acids. The CDR3 spells CASSQGLGENIQYF. In DNA, the CDR3 is TGCGCCAGCAGCCAAGGTCTGGGAGAGAACATTCAGTACTTC.

This sequence joins TRBV6-6 and TRBJ1-2; 8 bases fit TRBD1. There are 15 residues in the CDR3. The trim removed 6 bases at V and 4 bases at J, leaving 10 bases unmatched. Germline CDR1 and CDR2: MNHNY and SVGAGI (reference sequence). The CDR3 loop is CASSGGTGQGYGYTF. The DNA of the CDR3 is TGTGCCAGCAGCGGGGGGACTGGACAGGGCTATGGCTACACCTTC.

This sequence joins TRBV28 and TRBJ2-7, with 11 nucleotides matching TRBD2. Germline V gene lookup returns CDR1 MDHEN and CDR2 SYDVKM. This CDR3 spans 15 amino acids. The V segment lost 5 bases and the J segment 9 bases; nucleotides outside the gene matches: 12. CDR3: CASSPTYSGRVGQYF. In nucleotides, the CDR3 is TGTGCCAGCAGTCCAACTTATAGCGGGAGGGTCGGGCAGTACTTC.

V gene TRBV28 combines with J gene TRBJ1-2; D gene unclear. Deletions cut 8 bases from V and 1 base from J, with 8 bases between. Germline V gives CDR1 MDHEN, CDR2 SYDVKM. The CDR3 contains 12 residues. The CDR3 coding sequence is TGTGCCAGCTCAATACTTAACTATGGCTACACCTTC. Protein product: CASSILNYGYTF.

This clone was recorded a few times. The chain is built from TRBV7-9 and TRBJ2-7; maybe TRBD2 (6 bases). The V and J ends lost 5 bases and 0 bases respectively, with 14 bases between them. CDR3 length: 15 residues. CDR1 is SEHNR and CDR2 is FQNEAQ in the germline V gene (reference sequence). The CDR3 DNA reads as TGTGCCAGCAGCCCGTGGGACTGGAGCTCCTACGAGCAGTACTTC. The encoded protein is CASSPWDWSSYEQYF.

This clone appeared a single time. The chain is built from TRBV28 and TRBJ2-7, with D perhaps TRBD2 (6 bases). CDR1 and CDR2 (germline): MDHEN, SYDVKM. V was trimmed by 3 bases and J by 0 bases, leaving 9 bases between them. The CDR3 runs to 14 residues. CDR3 protein: CASSFRGSSYEQYF. In DNA, the CDR3 is TGTGCCAGCAGTTTTCGGGGGAGCTCCTACGAGCAGTACTTC.

This chain uses TRBV20-1 with TRBJ2-7; TRBD2 might be the D (5 bases). CDR1 and CDR2 (germline): DFQATT, SNEGSKA (reference sequence). This CDR3 is 11 amino acids long. V was trimmed by 5 bases and J by 3 bases, leaving 8 bases between them. This CDR3 reads CSAQTNYEQYF. CDR3 DNA sequence: TGCAGTGCTCAGACTAACTACGAGCAGTACTTC.

The chain joins TRBV10-3 to TRBJ2-3, with 7 bases aligning to TRBD1. Germline CDR1 is ENHRY and CDR2 is SYGVKD. The CDR3 has 15 residues. The ends lost 6 bases at V and 1 base at J; junction bases unmatched: 7. The CDR3 DNA reads as TGTGCCATCAGGGGAGCCGGGACAGGCACAGATACGCAGTATTTT. Translated, it gives CAIRGAGTGTDTQYF.

The J gene is TRBJ2-7, the V gene TRBV5-1; TRBD1 matches 7 bases. Per germline, CDR1 SGHRS and CDR2 YFSETQ. The CDR3 has 14 residues. With 7 bases clipped from V and 2 bases from J, the junction kept 9 bases outside the gene matches. CDR3 loop: CASRLGTVTYEQYF. The CDR3 bases are TGCGCCAGCCGATTGGGGACAGTCACCTACGAGCAGTACTTC.

V gene TRBV11-2 combines with J gene TRBJ1-4; possible D gene TRBD1, 6 bases. The germline V and J ends were trimmed by 1 base and 8 bases, with 14 bases remaining between them. Germline CDR1 reads SGHAT; CDR2 reads FQNNGV. This CDR3 contains 15 residues. This chain's CDR3 is CASSLGRGAGEKLFF. The CDR3 nucleotides read TGTGCCAGCAGCTTAGGTCGGGGGGCAGGAGAAAAACTGTTTTTT.

This chain joins TRBV19 and TRBJ2-5, with TRBD2 identical over 8 bases. From germline, CDR1 is LNHDA and CDR2 SQIVND (reference sequence). This CDR3 has 14 amino acids. After removal of 6 bases from V and 5 bases from J, the junction contained 8 bases not matched to a gene. The CDR3 DNA sequence: TGTGCCAGTAGCCGTAGCGGGACGGGTGAGACCCAGTACTTC. It specifies CASSRSGTGETQYF.

The V call is TRBV9, the J call TRBJ1-1; possibly TRBD1 for D (6 bases). Trimming stripped 4 bases from V and 1 base from J, with 11 bases between. The CDR3 consists of 14 residues. The germline V gene encodes CDR1 SGDLS and CDR2 YYNGEE. The CDR3 nucleotides are TGTGCCAGCAGCCCATGGACAGCGAACACTGAAGCTTTCTTT. This translates into CASSPWTANTEAFF.

The chain links TRBV4-3 to TRBJ1-1; D uncertain. The CDR3 runs 15 residues. Trimming shortened V by 0 bases and J by 4 bases, and 12 bases separated the two germline ends. Germline assignment: CDR1 LGHNA and CDR2 YSLEER. CDR3 in DNA: TGCGCCAGCAGCCAAGATCTCTCGACGGGCACTGAAGCTTTCTTT. This codes for CASSQDLSTGTEAFF.

V gene TRBV28 combines with J gene TRBJ2-3; D is unclear. In germline, CDR1 is MDHEN, CDR2 SYDVKM. V lost 3 bases and J lost 6, with 19 bases in between. The CDR3 covers 16 residues. This CDR3 reads CASSLRTAAVWDTQYF. CDR3 bases: TGTGCCAGCAGTTTGAGAACCGCCGCCGTTTGGGATACGCAGTATTTT.

The V call is TRBV5-6, the J call TRBJ2-3, with a weak D call TRBD1 (5 bases). Germline CDR1 reads SGHDT; CDR2 reads YYEEEE. This CDR3 comprises 13 residues. V lost 3 bases and J 1 base, leaving 6 bases between the germline ends. The CDR3 is CASSSTGTDTQYF. CDR3 DNA sequence: TGTGCCAGCAGCTCGACAGGCACAGATACGCAGTATTTT.

The J gene is TRBJ2-5, the V gene TRBV25-1; D gene ambiguous. The V gene's germline CDR1 is MGHDK and CDR2 SYGVNS. Trimming cost V 3 bases and J 5 bases, with 13 bases left between them. The CDR3 spans 14 residues. Written as DNA, the CDR3 is TGTGCCAGCAGTGACGAACGGAGTGTGGAGACCCAGTACTTC. Encoded protein: CASSDERSVETQYF.

V gene TRBV12-2 combines with J gene TRBJ1-3. TRBV12-2 is annotated as a pseudogene. The CDR3 runs 15 residues. In DNA, the CDR3 is TGTGCAAGTCGCTTATTGGGAGGGGCTGGAAACACCATATATTTT. This sequence encodes CASRLLGGAGNTIYF.

On this clone itself: Other DNA sequences in the same sample also yield this CDR3. The V gene is TRBV10-1, the J gene TRBJ1-5; 8 bases fit TRBD1. Germline V gene lookup returns CDR1 WNHNN and CDR2 SYGVQD (reference sequence). J gave up 7 bases and V 6 bases, and 11 bases lay outside the gene matches. This CDR3 comprises 15 residues. The CDR3 DNA is TGCGCCAGCAGAATTGGACAGGGAAGGAACCAGCCCCAGCATTTT. Translation: CASRIGQGRNQPQHF.

The gene calls are TRBV18 and TRBJ1-2, with 7 bases matching TRBD1. This CDR3 is built from 15 residues. V gave up 3 bases and J gave up 2 bases; unmatched junction bases: 6. CDR1 is KGHSH and CDR2 is LQKENI in the germline V gene. CDR3 sequence: CASSPADRANYGYTF. The DNA for the CDR3 is TGTGCCAGCTCACCTGCAGACAGGGCGAACTATGGCTACACCTTC.

CDR3 loop: CASSSERSGANVLTF. CDR3 nucleotide sequence: TGTGCCAGCAGCTCAGAGCGCTCTGGGGCCAACGTCCTGACTTTC. The gene calls are TRBV5-4 and TRBJ2-6; D call uncertain. V lost 3 bases and J 0 bases, leaving 7 bases between the germline ends. CDR1 is SGHNT and CDR2 is YYREEE in the germline V gene (reference sequence). This CDR3 region has 15 residues.